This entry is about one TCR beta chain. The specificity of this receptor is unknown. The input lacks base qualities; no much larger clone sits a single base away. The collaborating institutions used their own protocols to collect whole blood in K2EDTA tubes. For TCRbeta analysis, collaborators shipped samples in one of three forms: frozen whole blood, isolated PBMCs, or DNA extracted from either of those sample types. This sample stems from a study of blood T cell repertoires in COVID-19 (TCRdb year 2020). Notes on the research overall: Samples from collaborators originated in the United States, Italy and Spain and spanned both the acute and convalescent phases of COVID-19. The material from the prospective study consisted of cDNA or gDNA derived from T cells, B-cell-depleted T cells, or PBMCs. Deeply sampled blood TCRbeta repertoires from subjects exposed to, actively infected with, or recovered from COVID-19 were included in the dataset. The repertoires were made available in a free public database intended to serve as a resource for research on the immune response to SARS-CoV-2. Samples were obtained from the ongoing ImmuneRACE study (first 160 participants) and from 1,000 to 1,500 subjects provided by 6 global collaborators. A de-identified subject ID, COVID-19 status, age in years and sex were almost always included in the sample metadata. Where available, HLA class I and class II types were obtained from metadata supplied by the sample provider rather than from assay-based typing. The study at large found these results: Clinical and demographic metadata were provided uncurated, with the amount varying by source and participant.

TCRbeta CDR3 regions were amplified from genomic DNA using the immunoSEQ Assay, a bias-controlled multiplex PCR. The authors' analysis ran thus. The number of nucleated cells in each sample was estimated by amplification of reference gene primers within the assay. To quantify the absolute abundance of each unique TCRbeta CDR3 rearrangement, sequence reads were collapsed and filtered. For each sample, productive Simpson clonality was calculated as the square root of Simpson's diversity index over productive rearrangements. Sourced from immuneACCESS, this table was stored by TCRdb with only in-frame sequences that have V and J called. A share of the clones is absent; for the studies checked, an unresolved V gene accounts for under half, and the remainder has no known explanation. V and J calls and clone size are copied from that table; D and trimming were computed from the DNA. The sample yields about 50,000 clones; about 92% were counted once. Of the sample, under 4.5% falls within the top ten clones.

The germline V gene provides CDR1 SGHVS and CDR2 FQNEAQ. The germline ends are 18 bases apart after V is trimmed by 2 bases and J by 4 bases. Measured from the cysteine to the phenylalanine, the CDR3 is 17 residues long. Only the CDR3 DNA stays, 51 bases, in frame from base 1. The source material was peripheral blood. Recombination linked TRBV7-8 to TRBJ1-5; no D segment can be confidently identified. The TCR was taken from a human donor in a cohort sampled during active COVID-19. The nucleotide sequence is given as TGTGCCAGCAGCTTATTTGGCACCACCTGGTTTAATCAGCCCCAGCATTTT. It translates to CASSLFGTTWFNQPQHF.